This TCR beta chain was captured by sequencing in a study of T cell repertoires in cytomegalovirus infection. About the research overall: Public TCR beta signatures marked donors with CMV infection and the matching HLA. Broader study findings: Clonotype analysis showed dominance of the ex vivo response by HLA-C-restricted CMV-specific TCR beta clonotypes. Carriage of CMV together with the relevant HLA was identifiable through cumulative public TCR beta family frequency.

This clonotype has at least ten counts. Its antigen is currently unknown. TCRdb reanalysed the reads using MiXCR and keeps one entry per CDR3 protein. The sample holds approximately 180,000 distinct CDR3 sequences, roughly a fifth seen once. CDR3 length: 14 amino acids. Germline CDR1 reads SGHTA; CDR2 reads FQGNSA. After removal of 5 bases from V and 5 bases from J, the junction contained 8 bases not matched to a gene. The sequence was obtained from a human donor in good health (CMV status not recorded). Some clones in this sample may be carry-over from other donors' samples. Source material: PBMCs. The chain carries TRBV7-2 and TRBJ1-1, with 7 bases aligning to TRBD1. The CDR3 DNA reads as TGTGCCAGCAGCAAAGGGAGGGGGCGGACTGAAGCTTTCTTT. It encodes CASSKGRGRTEAFF.